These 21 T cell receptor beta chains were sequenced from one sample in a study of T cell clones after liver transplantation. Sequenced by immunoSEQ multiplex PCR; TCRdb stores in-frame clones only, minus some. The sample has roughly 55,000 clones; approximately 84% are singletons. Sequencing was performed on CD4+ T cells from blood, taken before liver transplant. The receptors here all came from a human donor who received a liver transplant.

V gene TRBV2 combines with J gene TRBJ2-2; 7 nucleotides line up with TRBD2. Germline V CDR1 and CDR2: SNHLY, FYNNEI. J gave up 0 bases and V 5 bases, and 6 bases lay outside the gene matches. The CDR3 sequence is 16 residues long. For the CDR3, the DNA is TGTGCCAGCAGTTACGGACTAGTCTCGAACACCGGGGAGCTGTTTTTT. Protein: CASSYGLVSNTGELFF.

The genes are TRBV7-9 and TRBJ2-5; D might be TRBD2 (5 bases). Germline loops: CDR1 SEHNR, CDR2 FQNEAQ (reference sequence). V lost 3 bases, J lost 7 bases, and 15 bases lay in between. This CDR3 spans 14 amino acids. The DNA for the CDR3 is TGTGCCAGCAGCTTCGGCGAGGGAGCTACGACCCAGTACTTC. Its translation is CASSFGEGATTQYF.

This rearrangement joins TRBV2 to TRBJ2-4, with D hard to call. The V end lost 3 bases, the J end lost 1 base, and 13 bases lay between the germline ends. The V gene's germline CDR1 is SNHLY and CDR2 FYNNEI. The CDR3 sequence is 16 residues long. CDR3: CASSDPVRIAKNIQYF. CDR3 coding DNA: TGTGCCAGCAGTGATCCCGTGAGGATTGCCAAAAACATTCAGTACTTC.

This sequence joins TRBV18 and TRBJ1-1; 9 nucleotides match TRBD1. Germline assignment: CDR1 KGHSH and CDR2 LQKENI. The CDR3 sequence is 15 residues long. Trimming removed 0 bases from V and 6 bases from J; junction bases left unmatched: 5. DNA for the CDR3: TGTGCCAGCTCACCACCGGGACAGGGTGCTTCTGAAGCTTTCTTT. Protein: CASSPPGQGASEAFF.

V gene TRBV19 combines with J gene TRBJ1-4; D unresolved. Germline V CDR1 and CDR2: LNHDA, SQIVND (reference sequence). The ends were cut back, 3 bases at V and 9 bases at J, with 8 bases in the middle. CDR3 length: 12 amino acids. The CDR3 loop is CASSISGKKLFF. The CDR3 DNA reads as TGTGCCAGTAGTATCTCCGGGAAAAAACTGTTTTTT.

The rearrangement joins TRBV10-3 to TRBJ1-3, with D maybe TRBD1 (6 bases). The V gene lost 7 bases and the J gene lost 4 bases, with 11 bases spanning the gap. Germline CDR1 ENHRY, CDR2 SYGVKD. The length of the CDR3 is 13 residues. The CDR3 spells CAIKDSSGNTIYF. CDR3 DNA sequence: TGTGCCATCAAGGACAGTTCAGGAAACACCATATATTTT.

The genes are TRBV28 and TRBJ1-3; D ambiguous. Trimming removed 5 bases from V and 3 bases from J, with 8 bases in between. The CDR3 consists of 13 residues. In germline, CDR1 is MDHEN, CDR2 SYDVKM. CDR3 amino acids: CASSPPIGNTIYF. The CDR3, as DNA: TGTGCCAGCAGTCCCCCCATTGGAAACACCATATATTTT.

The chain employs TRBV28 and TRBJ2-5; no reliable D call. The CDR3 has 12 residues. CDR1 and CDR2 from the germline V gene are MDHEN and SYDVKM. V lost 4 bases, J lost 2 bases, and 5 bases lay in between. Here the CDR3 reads CASSYGQETQYF. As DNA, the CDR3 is TGTGCCAGCAGTTACGGGCAAGAGACCCAGTACTTC.

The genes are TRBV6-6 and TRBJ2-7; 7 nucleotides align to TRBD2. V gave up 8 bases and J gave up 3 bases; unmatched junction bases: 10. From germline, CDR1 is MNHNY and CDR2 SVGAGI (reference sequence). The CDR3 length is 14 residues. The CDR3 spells CASRSSGEGYEQYF. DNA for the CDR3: TGTGCCAGCCGATCTTCGGGGGAGGGCTACGAGCAGTACTTC.

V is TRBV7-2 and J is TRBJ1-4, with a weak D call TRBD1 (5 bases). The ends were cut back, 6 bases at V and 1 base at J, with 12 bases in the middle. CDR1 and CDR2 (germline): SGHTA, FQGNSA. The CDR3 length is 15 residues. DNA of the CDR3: TGTGCCAGCAGAGGGCAGGGCCAAACTAATGAAAAACTGTTTTTT. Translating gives CASRGQGQTNEKLFF.

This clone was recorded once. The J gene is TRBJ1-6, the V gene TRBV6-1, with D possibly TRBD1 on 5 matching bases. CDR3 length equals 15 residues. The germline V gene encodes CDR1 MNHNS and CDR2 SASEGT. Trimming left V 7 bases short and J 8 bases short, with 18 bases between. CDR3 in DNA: TGTGCCAGCACCTTACTGGGACCTAAGGATTCACCCCTCCACTTT. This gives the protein CASTLLGPKDSPLHF.

The CDR3 region has the DNA TGTGCCAGCAGCGTAGCAGCGGGGGGGCTGACCGGGGAGCTGTTTTTT. This translates into CASSVAAGGLTGELFF. This chain joins TRBV9 and TRBJ2-2; 10 nucleotides agree with TRBD2. CDR1 and CDR2 from the germline V gene are SGDLS and YYNGEE. V trimming: 0 bases; J trimming: 5 bases; junction bases outside the gene matches: 4. The length of the CDR3 is 16 residues.

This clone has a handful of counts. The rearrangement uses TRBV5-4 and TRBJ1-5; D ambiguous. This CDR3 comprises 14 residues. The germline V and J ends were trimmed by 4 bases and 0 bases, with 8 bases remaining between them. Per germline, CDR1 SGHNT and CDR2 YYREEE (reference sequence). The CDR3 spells CASSRDGSNQPQHF. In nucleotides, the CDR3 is TGTGCCAGCAGCCGAGATGGTAGCAATCAGCCCCAGCATTTT.

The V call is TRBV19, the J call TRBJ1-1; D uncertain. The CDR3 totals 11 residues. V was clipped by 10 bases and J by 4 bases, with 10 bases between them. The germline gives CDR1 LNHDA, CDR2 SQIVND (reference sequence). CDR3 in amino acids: CANPGPTEAFF. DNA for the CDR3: TGTGCCAACCCTGGGCCCACTGAAGCTTTCTTT.

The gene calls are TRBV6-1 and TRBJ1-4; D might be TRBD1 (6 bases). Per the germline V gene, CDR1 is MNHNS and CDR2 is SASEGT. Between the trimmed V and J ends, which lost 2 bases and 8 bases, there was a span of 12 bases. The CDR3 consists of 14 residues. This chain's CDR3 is CASSEWRDNEKLFF. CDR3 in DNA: TGTGCCAGCAGTGAATGGCGGGACAACGAAAAACTGTTTTTT.

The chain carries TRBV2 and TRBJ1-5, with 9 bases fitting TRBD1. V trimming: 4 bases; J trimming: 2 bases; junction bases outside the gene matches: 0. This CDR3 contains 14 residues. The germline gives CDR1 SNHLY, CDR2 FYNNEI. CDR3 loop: CASSGDRGNQPQHF. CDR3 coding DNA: TGTGCCAGCAGTGGGGACAGGGGCAATCAGCCCCAGCATTTT.

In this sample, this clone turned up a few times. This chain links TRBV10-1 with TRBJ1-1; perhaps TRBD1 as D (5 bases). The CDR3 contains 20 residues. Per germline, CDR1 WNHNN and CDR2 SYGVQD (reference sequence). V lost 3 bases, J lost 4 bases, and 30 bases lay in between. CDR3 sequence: CASSDRGKDTQFRVGTEAFF. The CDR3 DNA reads TGCGCCAGCAGTGATAGAGGGAAGGACACTCAGTTCCGGGTTGGCACTGAAGCTTTCTTT.

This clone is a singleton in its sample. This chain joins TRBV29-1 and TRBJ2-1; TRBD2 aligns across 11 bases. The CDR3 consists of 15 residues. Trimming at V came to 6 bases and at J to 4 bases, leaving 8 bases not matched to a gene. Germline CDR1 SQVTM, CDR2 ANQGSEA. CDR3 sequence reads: CSVRPGLAVYNEQFF. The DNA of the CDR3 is TGCAGCGTCCGACCGGGACTAGCGGTGTACAATGAGCAGTTCTTC.

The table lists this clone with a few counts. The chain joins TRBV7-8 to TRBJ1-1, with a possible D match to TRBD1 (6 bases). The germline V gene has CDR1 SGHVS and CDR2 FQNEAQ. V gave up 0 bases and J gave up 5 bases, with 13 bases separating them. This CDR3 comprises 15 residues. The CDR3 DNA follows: TGTGCCAGCAGCTTAGCGCAACAGGGAAGTACTGAAGCTTTCTTT. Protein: CASSLAQQGSTEAFF.

The CDR3 loop is CASSKTSGGARDTQYF. The CDR3 DNA reads TGTGCCAGCAGCAAGACTAGCGGGGGGGCTAGGGATACGCAGTATTTT. J is TRBJ2-3 and V is TRBV7-3, with 14 nucleotides matching TRBD2. J was trimmed by 6 bases and V by 5 bases; bases with no gene match: 7. Germline V lookup: CDR1 SGHTA, CDR2 FQGTGA. The CDR3 is 16 amino acids.

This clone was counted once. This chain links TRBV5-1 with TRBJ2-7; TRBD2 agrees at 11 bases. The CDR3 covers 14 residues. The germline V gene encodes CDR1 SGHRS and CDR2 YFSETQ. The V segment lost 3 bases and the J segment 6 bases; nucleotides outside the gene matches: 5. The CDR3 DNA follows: TGCGCCAGCAGCTCCCTCACTAGCGGGAGCGAGCAGTACTTC. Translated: CASSSLTSGSEQYF.